These 24 T cell receptor beta chains share one sample of origin, sequenced in a study of control samples from healthy donors and cancer patients. Measured with immunoSEQ multiplex PCR; TCRdb has only the in-frame clones, and not every one. This repertoire shows about 20,000 clones, 88% found once; its top ten account for just over 9%. The sequenced sample was PBMCs. Every receptor here comes from a woman aged 60-75 years with head and neck cancer.

The chain employs TRBV6-5 and TRBJ2-7; 12 positions agree with TRBD2. This CDR3 is 14 amino acids long. Per the germline V gene, CDR1 is MNHEY and CDR2 is SVGAGI. After removal of 4 bases from V and 10 bases from J, the junction contained 8 bases not matched to a gene. CDR3 coding DNA: TGTGCCAGCAGTTCCTCGACTAGCGGGAGAATCCAGTACTTC. Protein product: CASSSSTSGRIQYF.

This clone came up once. The V and J genes are TRBV27 and TRBJ1-4; TRBD1 matches 9 bases. Trimming removed 4 bases from V and 8 bases from J; junction bases left unmatched: 8. Per germline, CDR1 MNHEY and CDR2 SMNVEV (reference sequence). This CDR3 region has 15 residues. The CDR3 DNA follows: TGTGCCAGCAGTTCCTCCGGGACAGGGAGGGAAAAACTGTTTTTT. Translated: CASSSSGTGREKLFF.

The count of this clone is one. The chain employs TRBV7-9 and TRBJ2-1; D gene ambiguous. Trimming pared 5 bases from V and 0 bases from J, leaving 8 bases between. Germline V lookup: CDR1 SEHNR, CDR2 FQNEAQ (reference sequence). The CDR3 runs to 14 residues. The CDR3 DNA is TGTGCCAGCAGCAGAGATCGCTCCTACAATGAGCAGTTCTTC. As protein: CASSRDRSYNEQFF.

The chain links TRBV19 to TRBJ1-2; D ambiguous. Trimming removed 7 bases at V and 4 bases at J, with 13 bases between. The CDR3 length is 13 residues. The germline CDR1 and CDR2 sequences are LNHDA and SQIVND (reference sequence). CDR3 sequence: CASTRRVSYGYTF. In DNA, the CDR3 is TGTGCCAGTACACGGCGGGTCTCCTATGGCTACACCTTC.

The rearrangement uses TRBV2 and TRBJ2-7; a weak D match, TRBD2 (6 bases). CDR1 is SNHLY and CDR2 is FYNNEI in the germline V gene. The CDR3 is made up of 12 amino acids. V lost 11 bases and J lost 0, with 11 bases in between. The CDR3 reads CAAGLFSYEQYF. The DNA of the CDR3 is TGTGCCGCGGGACTCTTCTCCTACGAGCAGTACTTC. The variable domain in full, completed from reference TRBV2 and TRBJ2-7, reads EPEVTQTPSHQVTQMGQEVILRCVPISNHLYFYWYRQILGQKVEFLVSFYNNEISEKSEIFDDQFSVERPDGSNFTLKIRSTKLEDSAMYFCAAGLFSYEQYFGPGTRLTVT.

The sample holds a few counts of this clone. The chain couples TRBV28 to TRBJ1-3, with TRBD1 as a possible D gene (6 bases). V lost 2 bases, J lost 4 bases, and 9 bases lay in between. This CDR3 is built from 14 residues. CDR1 is MDHEN and CDR2 is SYDVKM in the germline V gene. CDR3 in amino acids: CASSLGGVGNTIYF. DNA of the CDR3: TGTGCCAGCAGTTTAGGGGGCGTAGGAAACACCATATATTTT.

The chain carries TRBV18 and TRBJ2-7, with 10 bases fitting TRBD1. Germline lookup yields CDR1 KGHSH and CDR2 LQKENI. J gave up 4 bases and V 10 bases, and 7 bases lay outside the gene matches. The CDR3 loop spans 13 amino acids. CDR3 sequence (DNA): TGTGCCACCGGGACAGGGGAGGGTTACGAGCAGTACTTC. Its protein product is CATGTGEGYEQYF.

V gene TRBV4-1 combines with J gene TRBJ2-1; a weak D match, TRBD2 (5 bases). This CDR3 contains 13 residues. Germline CDR1 reads MGHRA; CDR2 reads YSYEKL. Between the trimmed V and J ends, which lost 4 bases and 6 bases, there was a span of 10 bases. This CDR3 reads CASSRREGNEQFF. The CDR3 DNA reads as TGCGCCAGCAGCCGACGCGAGGGCAATGAGCAGTTCTTC.

This clone was seen just once. J is TRBJ2-2 and V is TRBV9; TRBD2 aligns across 10 bases. CDR1 SGDLS and CDR2 YYNGEE come from the germline V gene. This CDR3 comprises 16 residues. With 3 bases clipped from V and 4 bases from J, the junction kept 6 bases outside the gene matches. The CDR3, as DNA: TGTGCCAGCAGCGGCGGGACTAGCGCCACCACCGGGGAGCTGTTTTTT. Its protein is CASSGGTSATTGELFF.

V and J are TRBV2 and TRBJ1-5, with TRBD1 matching 8 bases. Germline CDR1 reads SNHLY; CDR2 reads FYNNEI. V shed 3 bases and J 1 base; nucleotides not matched to a gene: 5. The CDR3 is 16 amino acids. In DNA, the CDR3 is TGTGCCAGCAGTGATCAGGGGGCTAGGAGCAATCAGCCCCAGCATTTT. This codes for CASSDQGARSNQPQHF.

The genes are TRBV5-1 and TRBJ1-6, with TRBD1 matching over 7 bases. The CDR3 contains 16 residues. Germline loops: CDR1 SGHRS, CDR2 YFSETQ. V shed 4 bases and J 7 bases; nucleotides not matched to a gene: 11. In DNA, the CDR3 is TGCGCCAGCAGCCCCGGGACAGCTGGCAGCAATTCACCCCTCCACTTT. Its protein is CASSPGTAGSNSPLHF.

The gene calls are TRBV28 and TRBJ2-7; 11 positions match TRBD1. The V gene's germline CDR1 is MDHEN and CDR2 SYDVKM. Trimming took 7 bases from V and 1 from J; bases not matched to a gene: 9. This CDR3 region has 16 residues. This chain's CDR3 is CASTLAGQGASYEQYF. The CDR3, as DNA: TGTGCCAGCACCTTAGCCGGACAGGGGGCTTCCTACGAGCAGTACTTC.

The gene calls are TRBV4-2 and TRBJ2-5; 9 bases match TRBD1. This CDR3 contains 17 residues. Germline assignment: CDR1 LGHNA and CDR2 YNFKEQ. Trimming cost V 4 bases and J 2 bases; bases outside gene matches: 11. CDR3 in amino acids: CASSPTGWGQGQETQYF. The CDR3 DNA sequence: TGTGCCAGCAGCCCGACAGGATGGGGACAGGGACAAGAGACCCAGTACTTC.

J is TRBJ2-1 and V is TRBV7-3, with 14 bases aligning to TRBD2. Trimming at V came to 0 bases and at J to 4 bases, leaving 8 bases not matched to a gene. CDR3 length: 19 residues. Germline V gene sequence: CDR1 SGHTA, CDR2 FQGTGA. The CDR3 is CASSLTRLAGGPRYNEQFF. The CDR3 DNA sequence: TGTGCCAGCAGCTTAACCCGACTAGCGGGAGGGCCGCGATACAATGAGCAGTTCTTC.

The chain carries TRBV19 and TRBJ1-5; 7 bases line up with TRBD1. The V segment lost 7 bases and the J segment 1 base; nucleotides outside the gene matches: 4. Germline V lookup: CDR1 LNHDA, CDR2 SQIVND (reference sequence). CDR3 length: 14 residues. CDR3 sequence reads: CASIPGQSNQPQHF. DNA of the CDR3: TGTGCCAGTATTCCGGGACAGAGCAATCAGCCCCAGCATTTT.

This chain joins TRBV28 and TRBJ1-3; D is possibly TRBD1 (5 bases). Germline CDR1 MDHEN, CDR2 SYDVKM. The CDR3 runs 14 residues. V shed 4 bases and J shed 5 bases, with 12 bases lying between them. CDR3 amino acids: CASSSGGVRNTIYF. In DNA, the CDR3 is TGTGCCAGCAGTTCGGGGGGGGTTAGAAACACCATATATTTT. The whole variable domain, remainder taken from reference TRBV28 and TRBJ1-3, is DVKVTQSSRYLVKRTGEKVFLECVQDMDHENMFWYRQDPGLGLRLIYFSYDVKMKEKGDIPEGYSVSREKKERFSLILESASTNQTSMYLCASSSGGVRNTIYFGEGSWLTVV.

The genes are TRBV6-5 and TRBJ1-4, with D perhaps TRBD1 (5 bases). The V end was cut by 6 bases, the J end by 8 bases, with 19 bases between. The CDR3 runs to 15 residues. Germline-derived CDR1 and CDR2 are MNHEY and SVGAGI. CDR3 coding DNA: TGTGCCAGCAGCCCGCTGTCAGGGTTGGAGGAAAAACTGTTTTTT. Its translation: CASSPLSGLEEKLFF.

This clone was picked up one time. V is TRBV11-2 and J is TRBJ2-1, with D unresolved. The CDR3 has 11 residues. The V gene lost 2 bases and the J gene lost 7 bases, with 3 bases spanning the gap. Germline V gene sequence: CDR1 SGHAT, CDR2 FQNNGV. CDR3 DNA: TGTGCCAGCAGCTTATCTAATGAGCAGTTCTTC. Protein sequence: CASSLSNEQFF.

The V gene is TRBV24-1, the J gene TRBJ1-4, with no clear D. Germline CDR1 is KGHDR and CDR2 is SFDVKD. The CDR3 consists of 15 residues. V gave up 4 bases and J gave up 5 bases, with 13 bases separating them. CDR3 coding DNA: TGTGCCACCAGTGACTCCGGGATGAAGAATGAAAAACTGTTTTTT. Protein: CATSDSGMKNEKLFF.

The rearrangement uses TRBV7-3 and TRBJ2-3; 9 bases line up with TRBD1. The CDR3 is 19 residues long. CDR1 is SGHTA, CDR2 FQGTGA, per germline. The V and J ends lost 5 bases and 2 bases, in that order; junction bases with no gene match: 17. Here the CDR3 DNA reads TGTGCCAGCAGCCCCATGGCCGGGACAGGGCCGAAAAACACAGATACGCAGTATTTT. Protein product: CASSPMAGTGPKNTDTQYF.

The chain links TRBV19 to TRBJ2-7; D uncertain. Trimming removed 1 base from V and 1 base from J, with 5 bases in between. Germline loops: CDR1 LNHDA, CDR2 SQIVND (reference sequence). The CDR3 is made up of 13 amino acids. CDR3 DNA: TGTGCCAGTAGTATAGGCAGGTCCTACGAGCAGTACTTC. Amino acid sequence: CASSIGRSYEQYF.

The chain employs TRBV27 and TRBJ1-1; 9 bases are shared with TRBD1. The CDR3 contains 13 residues. Germline trimming cut 6 bases from V and 7 bases from J; bases unmatched to any gene: 6. Germline assignment: CDR1 MNHEY and CDR2 SMNVEV (reference sequence). CDR3 sequence reads: CASRLQGAIEAFF. CDR3 nucleotide sequence: TGTGCCAGCAGGCTACAGGGGGCTATTGAAGCTTTCTTT.

The chain joins TRBV28 to TRBJ1-2, with D maybe TRBD1 (6 bases). Germline V gives CDR1 MDHEN, CDR2 SYDVKM. The CDR3 extends over 16 amino acids. Trimming shortened V by 3 bases and J by 5 bases, and 19 bases separated the two germline ends. CDR3 amino acids: CASSFGGGRRGYGYTF. CDR3 nucleotide sequence: TGTGCCAGCAGTTTTGGCGGGGGGCGCCGGGGATATGGCTACACCTTC.

V usage is TRBV18 and J usage is TRBJ2-5; D gene unclear. V was trimmed by 3 bases and J by 5 bases, leaving 10 bases between them. CDR1 and CDR2 from the germline V gene are KGHSH and LQKENI. The CDR3 spans 13 residues. In DNA, the CDR3 is TGTGCCAGCTCACCTTTGGCAAAGGAGACCCAGTACTTC. This gives the protein CASSPLAKETQYF.